This T cell receptor (beta chain) emerged from a study of long-term antiretroviral therapy in people with HIV. The study, taken as a whole, reports: Repertoire dominance by clones expanded before ART was seen at all time points. Even long-term ART left TRB diversity below transplant donor controls, despite gains. Sampling of blood ran from the mid-2000s to the late 2010s, and older ART regimens were possibly in use.

Version v3.0 of the immunoSEQ assay was performed at survey level. Generated by immunoSEQ multiplex PCR, the TCRdb table keeps only in-frame clones and is missing some. The sample contains approximately 16,000 clones, 78% of which appear only once. J lost 0 bases, V lost 0 bases, and 6 bases had no gene match. This CDR3 is 17 amino acids long. Germline loops: CDR1 SGHNT, CDR2 YYREEE (reference sequence). As for this clone: What it recognizes is unknown.

Per individual, the PBMC samples numbered at least one pre-ART and at least two post-ART. The source material was unsorted PBMCs, sampled more than 3.1 years after starting antiretroviral therapy. This TCR came from a woman aged 40 to 50 with HIV. V usage is TRBV5-4 and J usage is TRBJ2-4; TRBD2 matches 7 bases. The CDR3 DNA sequence: TGTGCCAGCAGCTTGGGGGCTAGCGGACTAGCCAAAAACATTCAGTACTTC. It encodes CASSLGASGLAKNIQYF.